This is a list of T cell receptor beta chains from one sample in a study of cytomegalovirus exposure and HLA in healthy donors. This table comes from immunoSEQ multiplex PCR, and its TCRdb copy is limited to in-frame clones, with some not included. The table lists around 150,000 clones, roughly 84% of them singletons. Sequenced: PBMCs. These receptors came from a man between 25 and 39 years old in good health and CMV-seropositive. The CDR3 runs from the conserved cysteine through the conserved F or W. D genes are given only for firm matches. Clone sizes are given selectively: once, few, many, or a class where the clone is expanded.

D: TRBD2
size: .
J: TRBJ2-3
V: TRBV7-2
DNA: TGTGCCAGCAGCTCCGGACTAGCGGGACCACAGGAAGATACGCAGTATTTT
CDR3: CASSSGLAGPQEDTQYF

D: .
size: .
J: TRBJ2-5
V: TRBV29-1
DNA: TGCAGCGTTGACCTAGATACGGGGGAGACCCAGTACTTC
CDR3: CSVDLDTGETQYF

D: .
size: few
J: TRBJ1-5
V: TRBV29-1
DNA: TGCAGCGTTGTAGGGGGGGACAATCAGCCCCAGCATTTT
CDR3: CSVVGGDNQPQHF

D: .
size: .
J: TRBJ2-7
V: TRBV2
DNA: TGTGCCAGCACCGGAACACTGGGCCTTCGAACCTACGAGCAGTACTTC
CDR3: CASTGTLGLRTYEQYF

D: TRBD2
size: .
J: TRBJ2-1
V: TRBV5-4
DNA: TGTGCCAGCAGCCGCAGACTAGCGGCCGACGAGCAGTTCTTC
CDR3: CASSRRLAADEQFF

D: TRBD1
size: .
J: TRBJ1-6
V: TRBV6-5
DNA: TGTGCCAGCAGGCCCACAGGGGGCCGTTCACCCCTCCACTTT
CDR3: CASRPTGGRSPLHF

D: .
size: .
J: TRBJ2-2
V: TRBV25-1
DNA: TGTGCCAGCAGTGAACGAGGGGCCGGCTCCGGGGGCGGGGAGCTGTTTTTT
CDR3: CASSERGAGSGGGELFF

D: TRBD2
size: .
J: TRBJ2-1
V: TRBV5-1
DNA: TGCGCCAGCAGCTACCGACTAGCGGGTAATGAGCAGTTCTTC
CDR3: CASSYRLAGNEQFF

D: .
size: .
J: TRBJ1-5
V: TRBV4-1
DNA: TGCGCCAGCAGCCAACGGGGGTTGGGCAATCAGCCCCAGCATTTT
CDR3: CASSQRGLGNQPQHF

D: .
size: .
J: TRBJ1-2
V: TRBV6-5
DNA: TGTGCCAGCAGTTTAAGGGGAATTGGCTATGGCTACACCTTC
CDR3: CASSLRGIGYGYTF

D: TRBD1
size: .
J: TRBJ1-2
V: TRBV5-1
DNA: TGCGCCAGCAGATTGGAGGCAGGGGGCGACGGCTACACCTTC
CDR3: CASRLEAGGDGYTF

D: .
size: .
J: TRBJ2-6
V: TRBV15
DNA: TGTGCCACCAGCAGAGAAGGAGGGGTTGGGGCCAACGTCCTGACTTTC
CDR3: CATSREGGVGANVLTF

D: .
size: .
J: TRBJ1-1
V: TRBV11-2
DNA: TGTGCCAGCAGCTTAGATGGGGCGGGGGTTGATGAAGCTTTCTTT
CDR3: CASSLDGAGVDEAFF

D: .
size: .
J: TRBJ2-2
V: TRBV7-8
DNA: TGTGCCAGCAGCCCCAGGGCCGGTGACGGGGAGCTGTTTTTT
CDR3: CASSPRAGDGELFF

D: TRBD1
size: .
J: TRBJ1-2
V: TRBV5-6
DNA: TGTGCCAGCAGCAACTGGGACAGGCCAAACTATGGCTACACCTTC
CDR3: CASSNWDRPNYGYTF

D: TRBD1
size: .
J: TRBJ1-2
V: TRBV28
DNA: TGTGCCAGCAGTTTGGGGACAGGGGAGGATAGCTATGGCTACACCTTC
CDR3: CASSLGTGEDSYGYTF

D: TRBD2
size: .
J: TRBJ2-3
V: TRBV7-6
DNA: TGTGCCAGCAGCTTAGCGCGGGCACCGGGACTAGCGGGTCAAGGCGCAGATACGCAGTATTTT
CDR3: CASSLARAPGLAGQGADTQYF

D: TRBD2
size: .
J: TRBJ2-4
V: TRBV5-4
DNA: TGTGCCAGCAGCTTGGGTCCCGCGGGAGGGGAGTTAGCCAAAAACATTCAGTACTTC
CDR3: CASSLGPAGGELAKNIQYF

D: TRBD2
size: once
J: TRBJ2-1
V: TRBV9
DNA: TGTGCCAGCAGCGCCTCGGGACTAGCGGGAGATGAGCAGTTCTTC
CDR3: CASSASGLAGDEQFF

D: .
size: .
J: TRBJ1-4
V: TRBV7-9
DNA: TGTGCCAGCAGCCGTAGCCGGGACATCATTTTT
CDR3: CASSRSRDIIF

D: .
size: .
J: TRBJ2-2
V: TRBV5-4
DNA: TGTGCCAGCAGCTTGGATGGGCTCGGGAACACCGGGGAGCTGTTTTTT
CDR3: CASSLDGLGNTGELFF

D: .
size: .
J: TRBJ2-7
V: TRBV13
DNA: TGTGCCAGCAGCTCGTCGGGGGTACGCGAGCAGTACTTC
CDR3: CASSSSGVREQYF

D: TRBD2
size: .
J: TRBJ2-7
V: TRBV7-2
DNA: TGTGCCAGCAGCTTACTGGGACTAGCGGCCCGGGGGTACTTC
CDR3: CASSLLGLAARGYF

D: .
size: once
J: TRBJ2-5
V: TRBV6-5
DNA: TGTGCCAGCAGTCCCTGGGACTTTGGAGAGACCCAGTACTTC
CDR3: CASSPWDFGETQYF

D: .
size: .
J: TRBJ1-4
V: TRBV29-1
DNA: TGCAGCGTCACGGGCCGAGGGCTGCCTAATGAAAAACTGTTTTTT
CDR3: CSVTGRGLPNEKLFF

D: TRBD2
size: .
J: TRBJ2-3
V: TRBV7-2
DNA: TGTGCCAGCAGCTTAAACGGGGCGGGAGCTAGCACAGATACGCAGTATTTT
CDR3: CASSLNGAGASTDTQYF

D: .
size: .
J: TRBJ1-6
V: TRBV28
DNA: TGTGCCAGCAGTTTAAGCGACAGGTATAATTCACCCCTCCACTTT
CDR3: CASSLSDRYNSPLHF

D: TRBD1
size: once
J: TRBJ2-2
V: TRBV18
DNA: TGTGCCAGCTCACCCCCGGGACAGGGGAACACCGGGGAGCTGTTTTTT
CDR3: CASSPPGQGNTGELFF

D: TRBD1
size: .
J: TRBJ1-2
V: TRBV7-9
DNA: TGTGCCAGCAGCTGGAGAGACAGGGAAAATGGCTACACCTTC
CDR3: CASSWRDRENGYTF

D: .
size: .
J: TRBJ2-3
V: TRBV5-1
DNA: TGCGCCAGCAGCTTGGGAGAAAGCACAGATACGCAGTATTTT
CDR3: CASSLGESTDTQYF

D: .
size: .
J: TRBJ2-1
V: TRBV10-1
DNA: TGCGCCAGCAGTATTACTGACAATGAGCAGTTCTTC
CDR3: CASSITDNEQFF

D: .
size: .
J: TRBJ1-2
V: TRBV6-5
DNA: TGTGCCAGCAGTTACTCGGGGAGCTATGGCTACACCTTC
CDR3: CASSYSGSYGYTF

D: TRBD1
size: once
J: TRBJ2-3
V: TRBV11-2
DNA: TGTGCCAGCAGCTTACTCTCGGACAGGGGGCAAGATACGCAGTATTTT
CDR3: CASSLLSDRGQDTQYF

D: TRBD1
size: .
J: TRBJ2-5
V: TRBV10-3
DNA: TGTGCCACCACCGGAGACAGGGGTGTAGAGACCCAGTACTTC
CDR3: CATTGDRGVETQYF

D: .
size: once
J: TRBJ1-1
V: TRBV29-1
DNA: TGCAGCGTTGAGTCCGGGAACACTGAAGCTTTCTTT
CDR3: CSVESGNTEAFF

D: .
size: .
J: TRBJ1-2
V: TRBV15
DNA: TGTGCCACCAGCTCAGGCGTCAATGTTGGCTACACCTTC
CDR3: CATSSGVNVGYTF

D: .
size: .
J: TRBJ2-7
V: TRBV6-6
DNA: TGTGCCAGCAGTTATGGGGCCCTCGAGCAGTACTTC
CDR3: CASSYGALEQYF

D: .
size: .
J: TRBJ2-3
V: TRBV5-1
DNA: TGCGCCAGCAGCTTGGGCCTAGGCGGCCACCCGGGGGATACGCAGTATTTT
CDR3: CASSLGLGGHPGDTQYF

D: .
size: .
J: TRBJ1-2
V: TRBV4-1
DNA: TGCGCCAGCAGCCAAGATGGGCCGGCCTATGGCTACACCTTC
CDR3: CASSQDGPAYGYTF

D: TRBD2
size: .
J: TRBJ2-7
V: TRBV6-1
DNA: TGTGCCAGCAGTGAAAGGCTAGCGGGATCCTACGAGCAGTACTTC
CDR3: CASSERLAGSYEQYF

D: .
size: .
J: TRBJ2-1
V: TRBV6-1
DNA: TGTGCCAGCAGTGAATGGAGGGTAAGCCCGGGGAATGAGCAGTTCTTC
CDR3: CASSEWRVSPGNEQFF

D: TRBD1
size: .
J: TRBJ1-6
V: TRBV18
DNA: TGTGCCAGCTCACCCGGGACAGGAACTAATTCACCCCTCCACTTT
CDR3: CASSPGTGTNSPLHF

D: .
size: many
J: TRBJ2-1
V: TRBV10-3
DNA: TGTGCCATCAGTGAGGCTAGCGCCCCCAAGGAGTTCTTC
CDR3: CAISEASAPKEFF

D: .
size: .
J: TRBJ2-3
V: TRBV30
DNA: TGTGGGTGGGGGCGACGGACAGATACGCAGTATTTT
CDR3: CGWGRRTDTQYF

D: TRBD1
size: .
J: TRBJ1-1
V: TRBV2
DNA: TGTGCCAGCGGGAGGCCCAGGGGGGACCGCGAAGCTTTCTTT
CDR3: CASGRPRGDREAFF

D: TRBD2
size: .
J: TRBJ2-2
V: TRBV5-1
DNA: TGCGCCAGCAGTTTTAGCGGGGCATACGAGGGGAACACCGGGGAGCTGTTTTTT
CDR3: CASSFSGAYEGNTGELFF

D: .
size: .
J: TRBJ2-2
V: TRBV7-8
DNA: TGTGCCAGCAGCTTAGAGGTTGCAGGGCTCACCGGGGAGCTGTTTTTT
CDR3: CASSLEVAGLTGELFF

D: TRBD2
size: .
J: TRBJ2-1
V: TRBV2
DNA: TGTGCCAGCAGGGAGACTAGCGGGAGAATCTATGAGCAGTTCTTC
CDR3: CASRETSGRIYEQFF

D: .
size: .
J: TRBJ2-4
V: TRBV2
DNA: TGTGCCAGCAGCAAGAGCGGAGCCAAAAACATTCAGTACTTC
CDR3: CASSKSGAKNIQYF